This T cell receptor beta chain is drawn from a study of T-cell memory formation after mild COVID-19. Study-level results: The finding that pre-infection memory included some responding clones suggested that cross-reactive memory joined. Contracting clones from day 15 to 85 had balanced CD4/CD8; later expanders favoured CD4+.

The TCR alpha and TCR beta cDNA libraries, bearing sample barcodes and UMIs, were generated by 5'RACE using constant-segment primers. One entry per CDR3 protein results from TCRdb running MiXCR on the 5' RACE reads. The data contain about 360,000 distinct CDR3 sequences, 10% to 15% of them singletons. CDR3 length: 17 amino acids. Trimming took 10 bases from V and 0 from J; bases not matched to a gene: 13. Germline V CDR1 and CDR2: LNHDA, SQIVND (reference sequence). As to this clonotype: Its antigen is as yet unknown.

The chain recombines TRBV19 with TRBJ1-5; 9 positions match TRBD1. This TCR came from a man between 18 and 35 years old who had mild COVID-19 (a few samples of this study predate the infection). Cell type and time point are not known. Sequencing was done on a sample of PBMCs or a T cell subset sorted from them (not recorded which). The CDR3 here is CATADRGSIYSNQPQHF. The CDR3 DNA is TGTGCCACCGCAGACAGGGGGAGTATCTATAGCAATCAGCCCCAGCATTTT.